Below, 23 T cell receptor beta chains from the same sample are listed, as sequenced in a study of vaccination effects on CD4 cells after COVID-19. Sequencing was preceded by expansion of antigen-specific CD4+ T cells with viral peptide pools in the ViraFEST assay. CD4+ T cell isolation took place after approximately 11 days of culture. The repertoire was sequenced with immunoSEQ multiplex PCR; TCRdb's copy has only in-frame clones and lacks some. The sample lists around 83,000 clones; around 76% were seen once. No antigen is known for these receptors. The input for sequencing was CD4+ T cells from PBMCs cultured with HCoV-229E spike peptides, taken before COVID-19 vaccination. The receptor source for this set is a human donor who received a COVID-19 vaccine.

The CDR3 bases are TGTGCCAGTAACCCCTCACTGGGTTCCACATTGGCGCAGTATTTT. The encoded protein is CASNPSLGSTLAQYF. The chain recombines TRBV19 with TRBJ2-3; unclear D gene. CDR3 size: 15 residues. In germline, CDR1 is LNHDA, CDR2 SQIVND (reference sequence). Trimming took off 7 bases at V and 10 bases at J, with 24 bases between the two ends.

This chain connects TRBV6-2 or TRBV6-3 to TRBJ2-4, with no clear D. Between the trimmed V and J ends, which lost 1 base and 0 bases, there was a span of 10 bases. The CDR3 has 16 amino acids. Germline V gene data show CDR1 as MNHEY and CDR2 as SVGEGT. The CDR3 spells CASSYLASLAKNIQYF. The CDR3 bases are TGTGCCAGCAGTTACTTGGCCAGCCTAGCCAAAAACATTCAGTACTTC.

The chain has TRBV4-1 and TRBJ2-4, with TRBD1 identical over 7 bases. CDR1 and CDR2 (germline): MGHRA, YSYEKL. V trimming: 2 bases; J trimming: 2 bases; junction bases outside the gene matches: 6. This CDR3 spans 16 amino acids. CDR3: CASSQPTGRTKNIQYF. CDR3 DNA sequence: TGCGCCAGCAGCCAACCGACAGGGCGGACCAAAAACATTCAGTACTTC.

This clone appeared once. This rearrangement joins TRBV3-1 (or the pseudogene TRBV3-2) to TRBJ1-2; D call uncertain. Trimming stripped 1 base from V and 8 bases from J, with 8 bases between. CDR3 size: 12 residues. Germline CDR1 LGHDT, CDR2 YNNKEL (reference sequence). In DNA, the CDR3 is TGTGCCAGCAGCCAAGTACGGACGGGCTACACCTTC. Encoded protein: CASSQVRTGYTF.

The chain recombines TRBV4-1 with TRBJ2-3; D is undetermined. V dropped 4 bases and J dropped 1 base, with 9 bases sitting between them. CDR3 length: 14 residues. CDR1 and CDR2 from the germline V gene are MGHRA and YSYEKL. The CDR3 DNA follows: TGCGCCAGCAGCCCCCGACCCGGCACAGATACGCAGTATTTT. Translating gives CASSPRPGTDTQYF.

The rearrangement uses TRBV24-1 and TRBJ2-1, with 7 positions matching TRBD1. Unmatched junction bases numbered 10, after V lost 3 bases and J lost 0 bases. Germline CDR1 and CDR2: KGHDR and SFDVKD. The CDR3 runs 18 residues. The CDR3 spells CATSDAPGTVHSYNEQFF. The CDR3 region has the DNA TGTGCCACCAGTGATGCCCCCGGGACAGTCCACTCCTACAATGAGCAGTTCTTC.

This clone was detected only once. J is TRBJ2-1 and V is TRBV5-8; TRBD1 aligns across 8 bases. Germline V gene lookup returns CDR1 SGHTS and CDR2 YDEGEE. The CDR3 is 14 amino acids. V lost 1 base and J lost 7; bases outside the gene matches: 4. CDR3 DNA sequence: TGTGCCAGCAGCTTGCCAGGGGGCTGGAATGAGCAGTTCTTC. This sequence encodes CASSLPGGWNEQFF. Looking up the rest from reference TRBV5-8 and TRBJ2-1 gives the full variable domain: EAGVTQSPTHLIKTRGQQATLRCSPISGHTSVYWYQQALGLGLQFLLWYDEGEERNRGNFPPRFSGRQFPNYSSELNVNALELEDSALYLCASSLPGGWNEQFFGPGTRLTVL.

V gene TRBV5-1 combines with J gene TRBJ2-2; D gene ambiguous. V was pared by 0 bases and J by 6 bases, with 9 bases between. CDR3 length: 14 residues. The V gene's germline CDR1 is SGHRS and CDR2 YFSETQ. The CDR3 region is CASSLVSGPGELFF. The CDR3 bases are TGCGCCAGCAGCTTGGTTTCTGGTCCCGGGGAGCTGTTTTTT.

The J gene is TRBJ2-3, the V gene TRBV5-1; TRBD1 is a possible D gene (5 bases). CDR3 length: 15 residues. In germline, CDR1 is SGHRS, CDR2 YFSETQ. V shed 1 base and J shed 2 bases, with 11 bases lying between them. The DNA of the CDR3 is TGCGCCAGCAGCTTGCGGCAGGGCTACACAGATACGCAGTATTTT. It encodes CASSLRQGYTDTQYF.

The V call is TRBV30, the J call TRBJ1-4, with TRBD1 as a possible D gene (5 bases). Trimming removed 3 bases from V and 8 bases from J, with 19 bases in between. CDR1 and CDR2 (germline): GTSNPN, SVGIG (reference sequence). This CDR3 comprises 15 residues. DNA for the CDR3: TGTGCCTGGAGGACCCGGGTCTTCTGGGGGGAAAAACTGTTTTTT. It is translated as CAWRTRVFWGEKLFF.

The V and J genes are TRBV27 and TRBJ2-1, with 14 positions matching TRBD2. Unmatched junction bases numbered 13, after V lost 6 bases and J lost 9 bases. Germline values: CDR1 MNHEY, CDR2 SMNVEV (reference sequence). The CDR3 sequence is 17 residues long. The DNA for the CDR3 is TGTGCCAGCAGCCCATGGACTAGCGGGGGGACCCACGCTGAGCAGTTCTTC. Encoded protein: CASSPWTSGGTHAEQFF.

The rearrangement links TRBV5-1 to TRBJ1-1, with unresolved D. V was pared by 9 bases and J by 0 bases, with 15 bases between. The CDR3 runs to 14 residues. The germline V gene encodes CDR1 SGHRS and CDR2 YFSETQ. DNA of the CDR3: TGCGCCACCTCACGGGCGGGAGTGAACACTGAAGCTTTCTTT. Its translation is CATSRAGVNTEAFF. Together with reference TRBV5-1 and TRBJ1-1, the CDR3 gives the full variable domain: KAGVTQTPRYLIKTRGQQVTLSCSPISGHRSVSWYQQTPGQGLQFLFEYFSETQRNKGNFPGRFSGRQFSNSRSEMNVSTLELGDSALYLCATSRAGVNTEAFFGQGTRLTVV.

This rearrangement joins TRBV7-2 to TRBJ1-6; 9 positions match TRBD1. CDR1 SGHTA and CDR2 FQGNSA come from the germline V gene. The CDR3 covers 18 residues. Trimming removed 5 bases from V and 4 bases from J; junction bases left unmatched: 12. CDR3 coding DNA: TGTGCCAGCAGCATGGGACAGGGCGGCGGTACATATAATTCACCCCTCCACTTT. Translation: CASSMGQGGGTYNSPLHF.

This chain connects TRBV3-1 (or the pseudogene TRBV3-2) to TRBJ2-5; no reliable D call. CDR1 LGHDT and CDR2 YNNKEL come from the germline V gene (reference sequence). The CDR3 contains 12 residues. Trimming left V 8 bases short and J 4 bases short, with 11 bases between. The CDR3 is CASAALGETQYF. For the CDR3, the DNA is TGTGCCAGCGCCGCCCTTGGAGAGACCCAGTACTTC.

This chain's CDR3 is CASSERTTNEQFF. CDR3 in DNA: TGTGCCAGCAGTGAAAGGACAACGAATGAGCAGTTCTTC. The V gene is TRBV25-1, the J gene TRBJ2-1; the D gene is possibly TRBD1 (5 bases). Between the trimmed V and J ends, which lost 2 bases and 7 bases, there was a span of 9 bases. Germline V gene sequence: CDR1 MGHDK, CDR2 SYGVNS. This CDR3 is built from 13 residues.

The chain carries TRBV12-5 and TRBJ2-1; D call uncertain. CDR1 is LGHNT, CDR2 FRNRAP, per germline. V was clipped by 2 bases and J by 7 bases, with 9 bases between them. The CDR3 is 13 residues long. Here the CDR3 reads CASGLPTANEQFF. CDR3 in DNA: TGTGCTAGTGGTTTGCCGACGGCGAATGAGCAGTTCTTC.

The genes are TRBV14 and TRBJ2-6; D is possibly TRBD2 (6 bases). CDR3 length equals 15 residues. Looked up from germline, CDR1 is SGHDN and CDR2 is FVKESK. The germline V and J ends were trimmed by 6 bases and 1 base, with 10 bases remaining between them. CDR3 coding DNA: TGTGCCAGCAGGCCCGGGAGATCTGGGGCCAACGTCCTGACTTTC. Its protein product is CASRPGRSGANVLTF.

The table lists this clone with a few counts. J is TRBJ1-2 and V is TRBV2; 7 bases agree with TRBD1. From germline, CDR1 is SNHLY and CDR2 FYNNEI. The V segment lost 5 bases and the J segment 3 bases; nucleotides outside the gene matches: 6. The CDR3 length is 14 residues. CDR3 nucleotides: TGTGCCAGCAGTATAGAGACAGGGCACTATGGCTACACCTTC. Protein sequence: CASSIETGHYGYTF.

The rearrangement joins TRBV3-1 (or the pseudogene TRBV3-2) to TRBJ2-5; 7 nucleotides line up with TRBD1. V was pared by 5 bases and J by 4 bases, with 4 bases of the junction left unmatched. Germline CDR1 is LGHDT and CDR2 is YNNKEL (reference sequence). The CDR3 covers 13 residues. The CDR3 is CASSLQGIETQYF. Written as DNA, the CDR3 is TGTGCCAGCAGCTTACAGGGGATAGAGACCCAGTACTTC.

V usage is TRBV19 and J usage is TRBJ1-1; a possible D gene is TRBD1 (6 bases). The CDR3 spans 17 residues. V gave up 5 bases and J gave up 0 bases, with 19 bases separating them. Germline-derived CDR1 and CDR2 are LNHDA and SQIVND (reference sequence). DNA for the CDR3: TGTGCCAGTAGTCTAACTATCAACAGGGACCTGAACACTGAAGCTTTCTTT. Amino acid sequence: CASSLTINRDLNTEAFF.

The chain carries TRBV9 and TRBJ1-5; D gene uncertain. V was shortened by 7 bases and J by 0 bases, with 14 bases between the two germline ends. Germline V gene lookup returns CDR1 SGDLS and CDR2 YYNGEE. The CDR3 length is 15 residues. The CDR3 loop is CASSEGGPSNQPQHF. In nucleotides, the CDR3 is TGTGCCAGCTCCGAGGGCGGACCTAGCAATCAGCCCCAGCATTTT.

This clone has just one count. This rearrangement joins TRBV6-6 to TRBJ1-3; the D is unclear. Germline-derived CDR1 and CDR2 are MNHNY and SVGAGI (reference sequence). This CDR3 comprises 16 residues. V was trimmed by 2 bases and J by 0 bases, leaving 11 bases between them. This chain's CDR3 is CASSYQGTLSGNTIYF. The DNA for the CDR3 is TGTGCCAGCAGTTACCAAGGAACCCTCTCTGGAAACACCATATATTTT.

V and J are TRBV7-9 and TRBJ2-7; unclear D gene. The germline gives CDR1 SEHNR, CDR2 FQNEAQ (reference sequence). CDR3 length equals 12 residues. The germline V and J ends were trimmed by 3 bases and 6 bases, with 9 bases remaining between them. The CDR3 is CASSFPSGEQYV. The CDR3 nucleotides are TGTGCCAGCAGCTTCCCTAGTGGCGAGCAGTACGTC.